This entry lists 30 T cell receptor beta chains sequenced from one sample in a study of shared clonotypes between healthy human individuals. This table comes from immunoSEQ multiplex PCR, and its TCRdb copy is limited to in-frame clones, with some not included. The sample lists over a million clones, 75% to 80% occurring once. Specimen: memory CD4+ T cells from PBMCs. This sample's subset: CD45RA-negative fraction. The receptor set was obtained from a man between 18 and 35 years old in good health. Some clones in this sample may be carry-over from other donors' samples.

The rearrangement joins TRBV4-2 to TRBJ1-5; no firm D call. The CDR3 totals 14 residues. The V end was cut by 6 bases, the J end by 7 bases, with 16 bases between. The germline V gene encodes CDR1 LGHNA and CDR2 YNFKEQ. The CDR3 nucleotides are TGTGCCAGCAGTTTATCGGGCAGGCGACAGCCCCAGCATTTT. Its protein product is CASSLSGRRQPQHF.

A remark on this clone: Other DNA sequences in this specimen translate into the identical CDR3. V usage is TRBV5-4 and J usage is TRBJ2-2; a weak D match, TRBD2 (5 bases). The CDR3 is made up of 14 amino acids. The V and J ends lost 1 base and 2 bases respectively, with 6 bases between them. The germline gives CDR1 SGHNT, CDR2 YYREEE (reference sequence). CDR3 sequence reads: CASSLRGNTGELFF. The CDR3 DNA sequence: TGTGCCAGCAGCTTGCGGGGTAACACCGGGGAGCTGTTTTTT.

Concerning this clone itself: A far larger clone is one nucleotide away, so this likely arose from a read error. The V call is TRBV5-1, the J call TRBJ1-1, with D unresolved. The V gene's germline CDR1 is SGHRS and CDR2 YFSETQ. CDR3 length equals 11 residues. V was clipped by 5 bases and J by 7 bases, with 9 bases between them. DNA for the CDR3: TGCGCCAGCAGGGATTATTATGAAGCTTTCTTT. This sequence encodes CASRDYYEAFF. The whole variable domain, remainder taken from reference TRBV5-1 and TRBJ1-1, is KAGVTQTPRYLIKTRGQQVTLSCSPISGHRSVSWYQQTPGQGLQFLFEYFSETQRNKGNFPGRFSGRQFSNSRSEMNVSTLELGDSALYLCASRDYYEAFFGQGTRLTVV.

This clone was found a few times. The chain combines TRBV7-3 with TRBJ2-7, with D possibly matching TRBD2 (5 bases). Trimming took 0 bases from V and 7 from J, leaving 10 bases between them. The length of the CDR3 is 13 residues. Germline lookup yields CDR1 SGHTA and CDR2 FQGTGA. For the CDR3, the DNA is TGTGCCAGCAGCTTAACTAGCGAAGGGGAGCAGTACTTC. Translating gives CASSLTSEGEQYF.

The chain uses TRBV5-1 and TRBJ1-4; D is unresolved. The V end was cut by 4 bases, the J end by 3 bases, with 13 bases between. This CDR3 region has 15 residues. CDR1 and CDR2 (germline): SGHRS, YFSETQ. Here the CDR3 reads CASSPSGASNEKLFF. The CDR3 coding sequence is TGCGCCAGCAGCCCTAGTGGAGCTTCTAATGAAAAACTGTTTTTT.

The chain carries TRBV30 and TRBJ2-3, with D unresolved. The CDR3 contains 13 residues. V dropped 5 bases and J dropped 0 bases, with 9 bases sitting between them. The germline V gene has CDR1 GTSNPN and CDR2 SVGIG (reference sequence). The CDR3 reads CAWFRGSTDTQYF. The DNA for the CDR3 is TGTGCCTGGTTCCGCGGTAGCACAGATACGCAGTATTTT. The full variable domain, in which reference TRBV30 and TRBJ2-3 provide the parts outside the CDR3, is SQTIHQWPATLVQPVGSPLSLECTVEGTSNPNLYWYRQAAGRGLQLLFYSVGIGQISSEVPQNLSASRPQDRQFILSSKKLLLSDSGFYLCAWFRGSTDTQYFGPGTRLTVL.

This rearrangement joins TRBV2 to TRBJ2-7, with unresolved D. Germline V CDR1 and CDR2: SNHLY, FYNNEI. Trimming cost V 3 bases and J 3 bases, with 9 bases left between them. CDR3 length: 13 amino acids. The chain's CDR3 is CASSEGSLYEQYF. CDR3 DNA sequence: TGTGCCAGCAGTGAGGGCAGTCTCTACGAGCAGTACTTC.

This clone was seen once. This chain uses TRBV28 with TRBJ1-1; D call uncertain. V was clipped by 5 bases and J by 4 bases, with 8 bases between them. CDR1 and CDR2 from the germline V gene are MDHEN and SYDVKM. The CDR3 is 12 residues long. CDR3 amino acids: CASSLQTTEAFF. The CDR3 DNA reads TGTGCCAGCAGTCTCCAGACCACTGAAGCTTTCTTT. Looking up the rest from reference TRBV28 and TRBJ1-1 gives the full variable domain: DVKVTQSSRYLVKRTGEKVFLECVQDMDHENMFWYRQDPGLGLRLIYFSYDVKMKEKGDIPEGYSVSREKKERFSLILESASTNQTSMYLCASSLQTTEAFFGQGTRLTVV.

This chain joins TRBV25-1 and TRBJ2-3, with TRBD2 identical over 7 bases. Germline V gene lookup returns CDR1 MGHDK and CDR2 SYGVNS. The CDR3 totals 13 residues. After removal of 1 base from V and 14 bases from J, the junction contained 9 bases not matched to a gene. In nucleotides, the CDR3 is TGTGCCAGCAGTGAATCGGGCGGGAGAAGATGGTATTTT. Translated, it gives CASSESGGRRWYF.

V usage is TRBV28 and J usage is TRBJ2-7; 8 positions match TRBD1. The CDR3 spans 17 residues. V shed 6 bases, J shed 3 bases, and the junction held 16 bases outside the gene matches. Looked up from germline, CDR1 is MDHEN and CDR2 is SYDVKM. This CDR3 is CASRLIPGQARDYEQYF. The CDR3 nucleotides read TGTGCCAGCAGGCTGATTCCGGGACAGGCTAGGGACTACGAGCAGTACTTC. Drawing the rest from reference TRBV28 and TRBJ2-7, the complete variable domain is DVKVTQSSRYLVKRTGEKVFLECVQDMDHENMFWYRQDPGLGLRLIYFSYDVKMKEKGDIPEGYSVSREKKERFSLILESASTNQTSMYLCASRLIPGQARDYEQYFGPGTRLTVT.

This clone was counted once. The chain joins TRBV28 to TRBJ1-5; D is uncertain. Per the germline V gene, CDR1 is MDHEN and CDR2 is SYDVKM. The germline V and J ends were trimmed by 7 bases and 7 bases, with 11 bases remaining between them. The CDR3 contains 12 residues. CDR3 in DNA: TGTGCCAGCAAGGTGTTTGAGCAGCCCCAGCATTTT. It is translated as CASKVFEQPQHF. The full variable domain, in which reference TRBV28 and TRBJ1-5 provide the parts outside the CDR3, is DVKVTQSSRYLVKRTGEKVFLECVQDMDHENMFWYRQDPGLGLRLIYFSYDVKMKEKGDIPEGYSVSREKKERFSLILESASTNQTSMYLCASKVFEQPQHFGDGTRLSIL.

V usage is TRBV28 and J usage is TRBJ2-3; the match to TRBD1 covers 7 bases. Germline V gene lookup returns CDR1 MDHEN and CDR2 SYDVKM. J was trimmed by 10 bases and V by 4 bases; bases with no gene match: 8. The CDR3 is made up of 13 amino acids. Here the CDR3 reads CASSSGGQWAQYF. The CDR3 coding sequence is TGTGCCAGCAGTTCAGGGGGACAGTGGGCGCAGTATTTT. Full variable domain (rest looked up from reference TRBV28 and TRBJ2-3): DVKVTQSSRYLVKRTGEKVFLECVQDMDHENMFWYRQDPGLGLRLIYFSYDVKMKEKGDIPEGYSVSREKKERFSLILESASTNQTSMYLCASSSGGQWAQYFGPGTRLTVL.

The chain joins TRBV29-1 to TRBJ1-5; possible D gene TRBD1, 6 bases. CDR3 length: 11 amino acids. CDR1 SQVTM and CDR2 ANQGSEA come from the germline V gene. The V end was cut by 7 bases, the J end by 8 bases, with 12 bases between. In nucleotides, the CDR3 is TGCAGCGCTGGGGGCTCGGAGCCCCAGCATTTT. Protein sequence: CSAGGSEPQHF.

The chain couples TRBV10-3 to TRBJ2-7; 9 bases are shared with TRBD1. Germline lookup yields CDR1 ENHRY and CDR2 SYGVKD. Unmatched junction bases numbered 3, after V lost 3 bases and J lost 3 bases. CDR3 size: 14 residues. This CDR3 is CAISEGQGIYEQYF. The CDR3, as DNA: TGTGCCATCAGTGAAGGACAGGGGATCTACGAGCAGTACTTC.

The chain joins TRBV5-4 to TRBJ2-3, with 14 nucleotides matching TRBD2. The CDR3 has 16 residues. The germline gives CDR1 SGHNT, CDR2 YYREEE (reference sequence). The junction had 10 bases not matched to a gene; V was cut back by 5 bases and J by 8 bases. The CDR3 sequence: CASSSRLAGGLGTQYF. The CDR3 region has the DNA TGTGCCAGCAGTTCCAGACTAGCGGGAGGGCTAGGTACGCAGTATTTT. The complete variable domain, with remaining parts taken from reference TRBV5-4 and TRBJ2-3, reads ETGVTQSPTHLIKTRGQQVTLRCSSQSGHNTVSWYQQALGQGPQFIFQYYREEENGRGNFPPRFSGLQFPNYSSELNVNALELDDSALYLCASSSRLAGGLGTQYFGPGTRLTVL.

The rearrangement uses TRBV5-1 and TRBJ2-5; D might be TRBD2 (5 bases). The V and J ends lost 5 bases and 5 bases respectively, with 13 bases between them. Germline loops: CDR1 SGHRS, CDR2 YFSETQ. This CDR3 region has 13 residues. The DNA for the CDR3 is TGCGCCAGCAGAGGGTCTCCGGGGGAGACCCAGTACTTC. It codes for CASRGSPGETQYF.

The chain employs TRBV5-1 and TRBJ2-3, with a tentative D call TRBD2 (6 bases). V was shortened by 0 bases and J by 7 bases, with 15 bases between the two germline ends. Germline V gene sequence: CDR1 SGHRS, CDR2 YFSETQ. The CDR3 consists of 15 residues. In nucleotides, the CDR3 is TGCGCCAGCAGCTTGGCCACTGCGGGAAGATATACGCAGTATTTT. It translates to CASSLATAGRYTQYF.

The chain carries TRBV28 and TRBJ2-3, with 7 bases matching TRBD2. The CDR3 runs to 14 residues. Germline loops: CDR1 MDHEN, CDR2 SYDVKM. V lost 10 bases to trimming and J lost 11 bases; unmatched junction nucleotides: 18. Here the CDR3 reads CATSPGRVWGGQYF. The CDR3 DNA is TGTGCCACCTCCCCGGGACGGGTTTGGGGGGGGCAGTATTTT.

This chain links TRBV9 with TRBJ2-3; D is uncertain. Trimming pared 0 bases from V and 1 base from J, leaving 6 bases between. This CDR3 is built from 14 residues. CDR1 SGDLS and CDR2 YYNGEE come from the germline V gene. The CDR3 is CASSVVPRTDTQYF. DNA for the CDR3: TGTGCCAGCAGCGTAGTTCCACGCACAGATACGCAGTATTTT.

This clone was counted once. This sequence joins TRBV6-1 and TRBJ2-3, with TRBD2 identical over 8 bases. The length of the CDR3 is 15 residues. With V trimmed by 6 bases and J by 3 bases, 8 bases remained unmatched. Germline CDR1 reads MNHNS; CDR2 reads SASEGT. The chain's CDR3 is CASRLAEAGTDTQYF. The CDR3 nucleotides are TGTGCCAGCAGACTAGCGGAAGCGGGAACAGATACGCAGTATTTT.

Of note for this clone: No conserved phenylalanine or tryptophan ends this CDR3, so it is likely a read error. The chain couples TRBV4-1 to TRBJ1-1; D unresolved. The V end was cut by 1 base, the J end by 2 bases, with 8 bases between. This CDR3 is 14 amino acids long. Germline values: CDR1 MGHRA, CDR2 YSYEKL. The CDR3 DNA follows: TGCGCCAGCAGCCAAGTTCGCGGAAACACTGAAGCTTTCTCT. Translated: CASSQVRGNTEAFS.

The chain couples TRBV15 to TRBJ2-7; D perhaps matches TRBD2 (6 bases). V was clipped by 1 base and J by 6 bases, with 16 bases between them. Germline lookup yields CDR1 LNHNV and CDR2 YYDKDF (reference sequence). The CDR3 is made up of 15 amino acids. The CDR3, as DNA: TGTGCCACCAGCAGAGGCCAGGGAGGAATTGGCGAGCAGTACTTC. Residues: CATSRGQGGIGEQYF.

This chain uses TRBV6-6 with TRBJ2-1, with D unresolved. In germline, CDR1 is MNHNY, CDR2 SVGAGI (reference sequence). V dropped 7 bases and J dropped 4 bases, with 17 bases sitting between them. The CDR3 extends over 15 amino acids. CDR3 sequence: CASKNAIGVYNEQFF. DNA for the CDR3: TGTGCCAGCAAAAACGCTATTGGGGTATACAATGAGCAGTTCTTC.

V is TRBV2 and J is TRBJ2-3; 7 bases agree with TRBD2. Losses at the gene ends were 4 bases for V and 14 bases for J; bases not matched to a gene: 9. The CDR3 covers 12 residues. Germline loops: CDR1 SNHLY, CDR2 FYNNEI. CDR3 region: CASSGSGGWLYF. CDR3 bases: TGTGCCAGCAGTGGTTCCGGGGGGTGGCTGTATTTT.

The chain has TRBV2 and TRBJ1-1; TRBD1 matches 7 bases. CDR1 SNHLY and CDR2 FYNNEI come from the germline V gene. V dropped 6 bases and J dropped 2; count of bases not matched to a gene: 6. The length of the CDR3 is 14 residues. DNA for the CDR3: TGTGCCAGCAGACTGAGGACAGGCAACACTGAAGCTTTCTTT. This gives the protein CASRLRTGNTEAFF.

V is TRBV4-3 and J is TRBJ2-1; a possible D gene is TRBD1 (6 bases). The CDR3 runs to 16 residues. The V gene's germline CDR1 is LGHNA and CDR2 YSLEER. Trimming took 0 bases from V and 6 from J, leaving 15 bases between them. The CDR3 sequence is CASSQDQSRGVNEQFF. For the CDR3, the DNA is TGCGCCAGCAGCCAAGATCAATCCAGGGGCGTCAATGAGCAGTTCTTC.

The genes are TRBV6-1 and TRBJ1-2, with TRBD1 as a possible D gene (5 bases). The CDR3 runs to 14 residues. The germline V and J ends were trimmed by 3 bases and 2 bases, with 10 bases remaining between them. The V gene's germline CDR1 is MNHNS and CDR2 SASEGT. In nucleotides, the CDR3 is TGTGCCAGCAGTGACAGGGTCCAGAACTATGGCTACACCTTC. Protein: CASSDRVQNYGYTF.

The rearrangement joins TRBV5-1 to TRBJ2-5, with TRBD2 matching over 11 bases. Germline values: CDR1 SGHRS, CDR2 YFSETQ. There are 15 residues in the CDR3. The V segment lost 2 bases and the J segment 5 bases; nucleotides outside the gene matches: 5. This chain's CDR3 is CASSFEASGRETQYF. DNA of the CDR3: TGCGCCAGCAGCTTTGAGGCTAGCGGGAGGGAGACCCAGTACTTC. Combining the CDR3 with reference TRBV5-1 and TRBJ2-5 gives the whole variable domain KAGVTQTPRYLIKTRGQQVTLSCSPISGHRSVSWYQQTPGQGLQFLFEYFSETQRNKGNFPGRFSGRQFSNSRSEMNVSTLELGDSALYLCASSFEASGRETQYFGPGTRLLVL.

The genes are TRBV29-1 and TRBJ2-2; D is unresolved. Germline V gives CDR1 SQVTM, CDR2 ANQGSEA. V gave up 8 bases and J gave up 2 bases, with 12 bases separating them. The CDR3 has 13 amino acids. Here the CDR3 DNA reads TGCAGCTTCTCCCGTTTTAACACCGGGGAGCTGTTTTTT. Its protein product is CSFSRFNTGELFF.

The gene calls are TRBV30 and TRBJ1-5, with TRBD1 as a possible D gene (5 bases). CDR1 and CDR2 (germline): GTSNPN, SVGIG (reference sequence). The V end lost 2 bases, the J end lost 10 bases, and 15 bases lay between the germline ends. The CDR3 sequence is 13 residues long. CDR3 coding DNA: TGTGCCTGGAGTTCGCAGGGAGTGGGACCCCAGCATTTT. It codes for CAWSSQGVGPQHF.